This is a list of T cell receptor beta chains from one sample in a study of blood T cell repertoires in COVID-19. Data came from immunoSEQ multiplex PCR; TCRdb stores just in-frame clones and leaves some out. This table has fewer than 250,000 clones, 65% to 85% appearing once. Sequencing input: PBMCs or T cells enriched from blood (not recorded which). The origin of the receptors is a woman aged 25 to 45 who had recovered from COVID-19. Both conserved end residues are part of each CDR3. A D gene is named only where the DNA matches it firmly. Rows give clone size only sometimes, using once, few, many, or a class for an expanded clone.

TRBJ1-1	TRBV5-1	-	-	CASSGSGANTEAFF	TGCGCCAGCAGCGGATCAGGGGCGAACACTGAAGCTTTCTTT
TRBJ1-2	TRBV18	TRBD1	-	CASSSRQGENYGYTF	TGTGCCAGCTCATCAAGACAGGGGGAGAACTATGGCTACACCTTC
TRBJ1-3	TRBV27	-	few	CASSLQGPSAGNTIYF	TGTGCCAGCAGTCTTCAGGGGCCGTCTGCTGGAAACACCATATATTTT
TRBJ1-6	TRBV19	-	-	CASSIQGIDSPLHF	TGTGCCAGTAGTATACAGGGAATCGATTCACCCCTCCACTTT
TRBJ2-3	TRBV10-1	-	-	CASSENQVTDTQYF	TGCGCCAGCAGTGAGAATCAGGTCACAGATACGCAGTATTTT
TRBJ2-1	TRBV5-5	-	-	CASSRMDWNYNEQFF	TGTGCCAGCAGCCGGATGGACTGGAATTACAATGAGCAGTTCTTC
TRBJ2-5	TRBV5-6	TRBD1	many	CASSAYRGRETQYF	TGTGCCAGCAGCGCCTACAGGGGGCGGGAGACCCAGTACTTC
TRBJ1-3	TRBV27	-	-	CASSEGVSGNTIYF	TGTGCCAGCAGTGAGGGGGTTTCTGGAAACACCATATATTTT
TRBJ2-3	TRBV6-6	TRBD2	once	CASSPFGTSLGFGADTQYF	TGTGCCAGCAGTCCCTTTGGGACTAGTTTGGGGTTTGGTGCAGATACGCAGTATTTT
TRBJ2-5	TRBV7-9	TRBD1	-	CASSPATGQGETQYF	TGTGCCAGCAGCCCGGCAACCGGACAGGGAGAGACCCAGTACTTC
TRBJ2-1	TRBV5-1	TRBD1	-	CASSFSGQGYNEQFF	TGCGCCAGCAGCTTTTCGGGACAGGGCTACAATGAGCAGTTCTTC
TRBJ2-1	TRBV19	TRBD2	-	CASRGTSGRFYNEQFF	TGTGCCAGTAGGGGGACTAGCGGGAGATTCTACAATGAGCAGTTCTTC
TRBJ1-3	TRBV25-1	-	-	CASSAVSGNTIYF	TGTGCCAGCAGTGCCGTCTCTGGAAACACCATATATTTT
TRBJ1-5	TRBV19	TRBD1	-	CASSIKGQGFGQPQHF	TGTGCCAGTAGTATAAAAGGACAGGGGTTCGGTCAGCCCCAGCATTTT
TRBJ1-6	TRBV18	-	-	CASSPDSPTSNSPLHF	TGTGCCAGCTCACCAGACAGTCCCACTTCTAATTCACCCCTCCACTTT
TRBJ1-1	TRBV28	-	-	CASSPPAYRGSDTEAFF	TGTGCCAGCTCTCCCCCAGCCTATCGGGGATCGGACACTGAAGCTTTCTTT
TRBJ2-1	TRBV30	-	-	CAWTRLYNEQFF	TGTGCCTGGACCCGACTATACAATGAGCAGTTCTTC
TRBJ2-1	TRBV6-6	-	-	CASSSLATMGEQFF	TGTGCCAGCAGTTCTCTAGCAACGATGGGTGAGCAGTTCTTC
TRBJ2-5	TRBV5-4	TRBD2	once	CASSWRGLAGVWEETQYF	TGTGCCAGCAGCTGGCGCGGACTAGCGGGAGTGTGGGAAGAGACCCAGTACTTC
TRBJ1-2	TRBV3-1/TRBV3-2	TRBD1	few	CASSTGTGRYGYTF	TGTGCCAGCAGCACCGGGACAGGGCGCTATGGCTACACCTTC
TRBJ2-3	TRBV5-4	TRBD1	-	CASTPGQKTDTQYF	TGTGCCAGCACCCCGGGACAGAAAACAGATACGCAGTATTTT
TRBJ1-1	TRBV5-1	TRBD1	-	CASSTDRGSNTEAFF	TGCGCCAGCAGCACGGACAGGGGTTCGAACACTGAAGCTTTCTTT
TRBJ1-6	TRBV19	-	-	CASSVGKATTNSPLHF	TGTGCCAGTAGTGTTGGTAAGGCGACTACTAATTCACCCCTCCACTTT
TRBJ1-5	TRBV18	TRBD1	-	CASSSGQGARQPQHF	TGTGCCAGCTCATCAGGCCAGGGGGCTCGGCAGCCCCAGCATTTT
TRBJ2-3	TRBV5-1	TRBD2	-	CASSWGSGSFTDTQYF	TGCGCCAGCAGCTGGGGCAGCGGGAGTTTCACAGATACGCAGTATTTT
TRBJ1-2	TRBV30	TRBD1	-	CAWRGRQGAFYGYTF	TGTGCCTGGAGGGGAAGACAGGGGGCCTTCTATGGCTACACCTTC
TRBJ1-2	TRBV29-1	TRBD1	-	CSVDETGNGYTF	TGCAGCGTTGATGAGACAGGGAATGGCTACACCTTC
TRBJ2-5	TRBV27	TRBD2	-	CASSSGAGVETQYF	TGTGCCAGCAGTTCTGGGGCGGGAGTAGAGACCCAGTACTTC
TRBJ1-1	TRBV30	-	-	CAWSVSGDTEAFF	TGTGCCTGGAGTGTATCAGGGGACACTGAAGCTTTCTTT
TRBJ1-5	TRBV19	-	-	CASSSGGRGNQPQHF	TGTGCCAGCTCATCCGGGGGGAGGGGAAATCAGCCCCAGCATTTT
TRBJ2-2	TRBV5-4	TRBD1	-	CASSLVRQGEDTGELFF	TGTGCCAGCAGCTTGGTCCGACAGGGAGAGGACACCGGGGAGCTGTTTTTT
TRBJ2-3	TRBV18	TRBD2	-	CASSPGLAASDTQYF	TGTGCCAGCTCACCAGGACTAGCAGCGTCAGATACGCAGTATTTT
TRBJ2-3	TRBV19	TRBD2	-	CASSTTSGRRGLDTQYF	TGTGCCAGTAGTACTACTAGCGGGAGGAGGGGCTTAGATACGCAGTATTTT
TRBJ1-5	TRBV6-5	TRBD1	-	CATRQGVNQPQHF	TGTGCCACCCGACAGGGGGTAAATCAGCCCCAGCATTTT
TRBJ2-1	TRBV3-1/TRBV3-2	-	-	CASSPRYNEQFF	TGTGCCAGCAGCCCCCGGTACAATGAGCAGTTCTTC
TRBJ2-2	TRBV28	TRBD2	-	CASSLSGLAGGPPGELFF	TGTGCCAGCAGTTTATCGGGACTAGCGGGGGGGCCCCCCGGGGAGCTGTTTTTT
TRBJ2-1	TRBV5-6	TRBD2	-	CASRRGLAGVGEQFF	TGTGCCAGCAGGAGAGGACTAGCGGGAGTAGGTGAGCAGTTCTTC
TRBJ2-5	TRBV7-9	TRBD2	-	CASSLNVGGETQYF	TGTGCCAGCAGCCTCAACGTGGGGGGGGAGACCCAGTACTTC
TRBJ1-4	TRBV7-9	-	-	CASSLGTVTNEKLFF	TGTGCCAGCAGCTTAGGGACAGTGACTAATGAAAAACTGTTTTTT
TRBJ2-1	TRBV5-1	TRBD2	-	CASSSRVAGGQSSYNEQFF	TGCGCCAGCAGCTCTAGAGTAGCGGGAGGGCAGAGCTCCTACAATGAGCAGTTCTTC
TRBJ2-7	TRBV19	TRBD1	once	CASSGQGSYEQYF	TGTGCCAGTAGTGGACAGGGTTCCTACGAGCAGTACTTC
TRBJ2-2	TRBV7-3	TRBD2	few	CASSLSGVNTGELFF	TGTGCCAGCAGCCTGAGCGGGGTAAACACCGGGGAGCTGTTTTTT
TRBJ1-2	TRBV6-1	-	few	CASSESWGGNYGYTF	TGTGCCAGCAGTGAAAGTTGGGGAGGGAACTATGGCTACACCTTC
TRBJ2-3	TRBV5-1	TRBD1	-	CASSQTGDATDTQYF	TGCGCCAGCAGCCAGACAGGGGACGCGACAGATACGCAGTATTTT
TRBJ2-3	TRBV5-8	-	-	CASGEYRVKADTQYF	TGTGCCAGCGGGGAATACAGGGTGAAGGCAGATACGCAGTATTTT
TRBJ1-2	TRBV15	TRBD1	-	CATSSGQARAIYGYTF	TGTGCCACCAGCAGCGGACAGGCCCGTGCTATCTATGGCTACACCTTC
TRBJ2-3	TRBV15	-	-	CATSRESARGYASTDTQYF	TGTGCCACCAGCAGAGAATCGGCCAGGGGCTACGCAAGCACAGATACGCAGTATTTT
TRBJ1-2	TRBV5-1	-	-	CASSLRGLYGYTF	TGCGCCAGCAGCTTGAGGGGTCTCTATGGCTACACCTTC